This T cell receptor beta chain was sequenced for a study of cytomegalovirus exposure and HLA in healthy donors. Study outcomes and limitations: It was found in a later analysis that first-cohort TCR clusters tended to co-occur in the 90 to 150 validation repertoires. Reports indicated that the classifier achieved high specificity and sensitivity in diagnosing cytomegalovirus status. Confirmation in vitro established that a few CMV-associated chains were specific for CMV antigens.

Only in-frame clones appear in the TCRdb table, and some are missing; sequencing was by immunoSEQ multiplex PCR. The data show a few hundred thousand clones, roughly 90% seen once. In germline, CDR1 is MGHDK, CDR2 SYGVNS. This CDR3 has 16 amino acids. V gave up 8 bases and J gave up 0 bases; unmatched junction bases: 10. As to this clone: Its antigen is currently unknown.

The sample comprised PBMCs. The receptor comes from a woman aged 18-30 years in good health and CMV-seronegative. The genes are TRBV25-1 and TRBJ2-3, with TRBD2 matching over 8 bases. The CDR3 DNA is TGTGCCAGCCAAGTCTCTCGCGGGAGGAGCACAGATACGCAGTATTTT. It encodes CASQVSRGRSTDTQYF.